The TCR beta chain described here comes from a study of spatial heterogeneity in lung cancer. As for time point: blood at routine non-recurrence follow-up after resection. CDR1 SGHAT and CDR2 FQNNGV come from the germline V gene. The V end lost 5 bases, the J end lost 0 bases, and 19 bases lay between the germline ends. This CDR3 is built from 17 residues. Via MiXCR, TCRdb re-called the 5' RACE reads, giving one row per CDR3 protein. The data hold fewer than 50,000 distinct CDR3 sequences, with approximately 10% observed a single time. This sequence originates from a female donor with early-stage non-small cell lung cancer. V gene TRBV11-2 combines with J gene TRBJ1-2, with D uncertain. The sample here was PBMCs, taken at follow-up. The CDR3 DNA follows: TGTGCCAGCAGCCACCTTCCCGGATCACGAGCTAACTATGGCTACACCTTC. As protein: CASSHLPGSRANYGYTF.